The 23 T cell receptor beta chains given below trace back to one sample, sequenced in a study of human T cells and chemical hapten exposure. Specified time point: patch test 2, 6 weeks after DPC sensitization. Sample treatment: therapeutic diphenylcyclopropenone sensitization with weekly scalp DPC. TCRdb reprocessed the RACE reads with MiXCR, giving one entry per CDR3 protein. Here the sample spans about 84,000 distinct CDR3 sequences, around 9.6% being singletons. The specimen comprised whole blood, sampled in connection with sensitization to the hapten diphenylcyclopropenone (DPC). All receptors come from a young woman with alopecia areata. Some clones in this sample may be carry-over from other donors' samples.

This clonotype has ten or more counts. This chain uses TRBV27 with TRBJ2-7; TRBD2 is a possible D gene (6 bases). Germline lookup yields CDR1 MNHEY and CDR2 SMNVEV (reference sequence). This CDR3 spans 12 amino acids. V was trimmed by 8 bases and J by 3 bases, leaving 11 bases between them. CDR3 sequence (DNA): TGTGCCAGCGGACTACCCCACTACGAGCAGTACTTC. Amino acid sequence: CASGLPHYEQYF.

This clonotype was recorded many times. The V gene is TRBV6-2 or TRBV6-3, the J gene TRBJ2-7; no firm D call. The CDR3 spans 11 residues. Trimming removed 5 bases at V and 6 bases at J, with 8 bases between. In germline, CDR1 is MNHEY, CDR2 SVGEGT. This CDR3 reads CASSGVGEQYF. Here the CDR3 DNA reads TGTGCCAGCAGTGGGGTCGGCGAGCAGTACTTC.

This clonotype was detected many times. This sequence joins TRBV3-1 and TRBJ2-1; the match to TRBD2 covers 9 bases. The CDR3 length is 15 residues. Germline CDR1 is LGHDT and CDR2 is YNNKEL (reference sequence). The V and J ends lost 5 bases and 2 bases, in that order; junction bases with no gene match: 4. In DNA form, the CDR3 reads TGTGCCAGCAGCGAAGCGGGGGGACCCTACAATGAGCAGTTCTTC. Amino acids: CASSEAGGPYNEQFF.

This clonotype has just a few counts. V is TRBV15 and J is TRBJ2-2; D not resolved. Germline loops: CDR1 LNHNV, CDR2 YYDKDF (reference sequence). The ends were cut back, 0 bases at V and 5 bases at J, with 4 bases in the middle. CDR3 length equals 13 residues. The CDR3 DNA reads TGTGCCACCAGCAGAGATGAGACCGGGGAGCTGTTTTTT. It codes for CATSRDETGELFF.

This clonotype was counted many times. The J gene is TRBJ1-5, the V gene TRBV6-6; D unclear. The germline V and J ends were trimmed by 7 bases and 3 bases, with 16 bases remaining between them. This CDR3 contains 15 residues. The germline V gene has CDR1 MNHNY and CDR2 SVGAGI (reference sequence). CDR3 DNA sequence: TGTGCCAGCAAAAACGAGGGCGGAACCAATCAGCCCCAGCATTTT. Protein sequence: CASKNEGGTNQPQHF.

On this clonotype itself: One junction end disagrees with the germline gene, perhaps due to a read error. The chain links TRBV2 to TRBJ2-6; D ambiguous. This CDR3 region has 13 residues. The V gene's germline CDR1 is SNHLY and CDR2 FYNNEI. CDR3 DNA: TGTGCCAGCCGATCGTCTGGGGTCAACGTCCTGACTTTC. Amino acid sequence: CASRSSGVNVLTF.

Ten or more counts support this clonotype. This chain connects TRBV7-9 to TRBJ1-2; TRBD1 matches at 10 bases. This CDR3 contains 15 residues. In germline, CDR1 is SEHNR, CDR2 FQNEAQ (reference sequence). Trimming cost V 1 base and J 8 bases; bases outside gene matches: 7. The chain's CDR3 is CASSLGDRGSSGYTF. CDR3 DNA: TGTGCCAGCAGCTTAGGGGACAGGGGTTCGAGCGGCTACACCTTC.

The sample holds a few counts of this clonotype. CDR3 loop: CASSPYNPDYEQYF. The CDR3 region has the DNA TGTGCCAGCAGCCCATACAATCCGGACTACGAGCAGTACTTC. V gene TRBV7-2 combines with J gene TRBJ2-7; D not certain. This CDR3 has 14 residues. Germline V gives CDR1 SGHTA, CDR2 FQGNSA. V was pared by 5 bases and J by 3 bases, with 14 bases between.

This CDR3 is CASSPRGSSNEQFF. CDR3 sequence (DNA): TGTGCCAGCAGCCCCCGAGGGTCTAGCAATGAGCAGTTCTTC. The V gene is TRBV3-1, the J gene TRBJ2-1; D is perhaps TRBD2 (5 bases). The CDR3 has 14 residues. Germline-derived CDR1 and CDR2 are LGHDT and YNNKEL (reference sequence). Trimming cost V 4 bases and J 6 bases, with 13 bases left between them.

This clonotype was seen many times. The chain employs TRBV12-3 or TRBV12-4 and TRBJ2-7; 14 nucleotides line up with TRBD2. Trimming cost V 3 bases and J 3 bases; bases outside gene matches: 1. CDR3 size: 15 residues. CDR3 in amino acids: CASSFGTSGSYEQYF. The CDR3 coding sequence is TGTGCCAGCAGTTTCGGGACTAGCGGGAGCTACGAGCAGTACTTC.

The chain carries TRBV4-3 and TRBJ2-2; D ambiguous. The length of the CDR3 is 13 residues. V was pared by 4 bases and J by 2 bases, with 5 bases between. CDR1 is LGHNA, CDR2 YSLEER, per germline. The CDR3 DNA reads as TGCGCCAGCAGCCGAGCAAACACCGGGGAGCTGTTTTTT. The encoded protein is CASSRANTGELFF.

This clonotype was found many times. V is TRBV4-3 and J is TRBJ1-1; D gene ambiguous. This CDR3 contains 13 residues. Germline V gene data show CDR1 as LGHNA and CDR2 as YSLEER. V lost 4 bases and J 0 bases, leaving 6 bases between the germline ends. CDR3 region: CASSRNMNTEAFF. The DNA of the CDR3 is TGCGCCAGCAGCCGGAATATGAACACTGAAGCTTTCTTT.

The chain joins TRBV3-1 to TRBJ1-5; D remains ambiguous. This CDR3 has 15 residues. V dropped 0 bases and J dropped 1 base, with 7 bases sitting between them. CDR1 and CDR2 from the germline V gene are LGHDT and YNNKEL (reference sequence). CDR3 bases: TGTGCCAGCAGCCAAGACGGAAAAAGCAATCAGCCCCAGCATTTT. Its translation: CASSQDGKSNQPQHF.

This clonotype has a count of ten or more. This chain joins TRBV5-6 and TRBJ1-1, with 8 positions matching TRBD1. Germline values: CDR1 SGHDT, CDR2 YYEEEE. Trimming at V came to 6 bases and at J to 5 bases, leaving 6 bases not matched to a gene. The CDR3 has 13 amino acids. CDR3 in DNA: TGTGCCAGCACGCAACAGGGGGGTACTGAAGCTTTCTTT. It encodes CASTQQGGTEAFF. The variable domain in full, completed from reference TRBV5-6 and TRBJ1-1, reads DAGVTQSPTHLIKTRGQQVTLRCSPKSGHDTVSWYQQALGQGPQFIFQYYEEEERQRGNFPDRFSGHQFPNYSSELNVNALLLGDSALYLCASTQQGGTEAFFGQGTRLTVV.

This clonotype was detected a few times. CDR3 in DNA: TGTGCCAGCAGGAGGGGGGACAGGGACTCACCCCTCCACTTT. Protein: CASRRGDRDSPLHF. The rearrangement links TRBV3-1 to TRBJ1-6; 9 bases line up with TRBD1. The germline V gene encodes CDR1 LGHDT and CDR2 YNNKEL (reference sequence). This CDR3 comprises 14 residues. V was pared by 6 bases and J by 10 bases, with 7 bases of the junction left unmatched.

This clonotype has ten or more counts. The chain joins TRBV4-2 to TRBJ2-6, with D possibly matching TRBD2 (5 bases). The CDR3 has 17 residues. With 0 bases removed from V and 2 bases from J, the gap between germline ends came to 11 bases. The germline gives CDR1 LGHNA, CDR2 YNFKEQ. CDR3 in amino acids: CASSQEGSGTGANVLTF. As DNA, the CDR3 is TGTGCCAGCAGCCAAGAAGGGTCCGGGACTGGGGCCAACGTCCTGACTTTC.

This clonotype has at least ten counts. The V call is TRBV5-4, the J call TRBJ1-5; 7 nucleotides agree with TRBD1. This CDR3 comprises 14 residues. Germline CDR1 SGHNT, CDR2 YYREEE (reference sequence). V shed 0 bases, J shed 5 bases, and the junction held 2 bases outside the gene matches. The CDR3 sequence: CASSLEGADQPQHF. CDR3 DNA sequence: TGTGCCAGCAGCTTGGAGGGGGCTGATCAGCCCCAGCATTTT.

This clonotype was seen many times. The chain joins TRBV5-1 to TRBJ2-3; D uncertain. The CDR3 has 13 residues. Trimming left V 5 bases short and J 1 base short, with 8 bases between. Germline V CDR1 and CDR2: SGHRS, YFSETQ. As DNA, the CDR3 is TGCGCCAGCAGTCTCTCTCGCACAGATACGCAGTATTTT. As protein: CASSLSRTDTQYF.

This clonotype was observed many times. CDR3 sequence reads: CSAQVSNQPQHF. CDR3 bases: TGCAGCGCACAGGTTAGCAATCAGCCCCAGCATTTT. This chain joins TRBV29-1 and TRBJ1-5, with a weak D call TRBD1 (5 bases). The germline V and J ends were trimmed by 7 bases and 0 bases, with 7 bases remaining between them. This CDR3 is 12 amino acids long. Germline CDR1 SQVTM, CDR2 ANQGSEA.

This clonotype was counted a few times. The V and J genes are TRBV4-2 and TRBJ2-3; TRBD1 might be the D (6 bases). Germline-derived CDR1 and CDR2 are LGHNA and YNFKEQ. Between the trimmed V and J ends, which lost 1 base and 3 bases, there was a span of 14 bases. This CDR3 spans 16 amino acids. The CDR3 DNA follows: TGTGCCAGCAGCCAAGCAGGCAGGGGAGAAACAGATACGCAGTATTTT. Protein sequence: CASSQAGRGETDTQYF.

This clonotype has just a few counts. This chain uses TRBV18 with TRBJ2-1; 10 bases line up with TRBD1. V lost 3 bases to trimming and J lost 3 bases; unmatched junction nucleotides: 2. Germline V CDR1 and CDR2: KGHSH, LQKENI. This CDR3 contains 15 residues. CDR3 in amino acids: CASSPGTGVYNEQFF. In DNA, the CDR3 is TGTGCCAGCTCACCCGGGACAGGGGTCTACAATGAGCAGTTCTTC.

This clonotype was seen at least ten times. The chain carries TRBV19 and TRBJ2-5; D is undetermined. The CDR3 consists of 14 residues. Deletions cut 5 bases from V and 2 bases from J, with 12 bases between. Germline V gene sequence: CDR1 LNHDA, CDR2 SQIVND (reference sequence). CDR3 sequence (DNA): TGTGCCAGTAGTCTCTCCCCCAGGCAAGAGACCCAGTACTTC. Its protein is CASSLSPRQETQYF.

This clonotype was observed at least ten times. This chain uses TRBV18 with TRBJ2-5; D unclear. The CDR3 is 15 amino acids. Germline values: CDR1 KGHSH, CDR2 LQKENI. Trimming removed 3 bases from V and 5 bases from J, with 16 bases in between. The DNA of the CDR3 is TGTGCCAGCTCACCGGGATCAATGCTTCAGGAGACCCAGTACTTC. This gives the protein CASSPGSMLQETQYF. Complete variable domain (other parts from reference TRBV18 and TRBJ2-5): NAGVMQNPRHLVRRRGQEARLRCSPMKGHSHVYWYRQLPEEGLKFMVYLQKENIIDESGMPKERFSAEFPKEGPSILRIQQVVRGDSAAYFCASSPGSMLQETQYFGPGTRLLVL.